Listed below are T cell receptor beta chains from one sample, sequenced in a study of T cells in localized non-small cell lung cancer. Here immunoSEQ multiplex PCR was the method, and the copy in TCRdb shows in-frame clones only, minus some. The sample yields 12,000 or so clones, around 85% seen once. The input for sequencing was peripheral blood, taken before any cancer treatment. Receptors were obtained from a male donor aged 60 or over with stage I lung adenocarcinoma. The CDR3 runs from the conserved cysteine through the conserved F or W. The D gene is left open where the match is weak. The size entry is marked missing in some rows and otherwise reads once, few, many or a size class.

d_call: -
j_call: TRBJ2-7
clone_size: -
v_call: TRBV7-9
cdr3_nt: TGTGCCAGCAGCTCGGGCCTCTCCTACGAGCAGTACTTC
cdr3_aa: CASSSGLSYEQYF

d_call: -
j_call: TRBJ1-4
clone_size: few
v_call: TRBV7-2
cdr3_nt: TGTGCCAGCAGCTTAAGACCGGGTGATGAAAAACTGTTTTTT
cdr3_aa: CASSLRPGDEKLFF

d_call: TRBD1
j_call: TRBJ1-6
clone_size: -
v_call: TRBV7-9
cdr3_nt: TGTGCCAGCACCTCGACAGGGGGCTCACCCCTCCACTTT
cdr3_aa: CASTSTGGSPLHF

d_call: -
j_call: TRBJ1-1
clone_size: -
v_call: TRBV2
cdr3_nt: TGTGCCAGCAGTGAGGGGATGAACACTGAAGCTTTCTTT
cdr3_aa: CASSEGMNTEAFF

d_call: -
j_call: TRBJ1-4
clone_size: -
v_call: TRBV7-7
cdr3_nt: TGTGCCAGCAGCCCCCAGGGTACTAATGAAAAACTGTTTTTT
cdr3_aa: CASSPQGTNEKLFF

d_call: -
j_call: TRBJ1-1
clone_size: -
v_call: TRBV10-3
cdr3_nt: TGTGCCATCAGTCTAGGGTACGACGGGGTCATGAACACTGAAGCTTTCTTT
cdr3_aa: CAISLGYDGVMNTEAFF

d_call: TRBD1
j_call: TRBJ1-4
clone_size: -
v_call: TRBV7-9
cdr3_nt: TGTGCCAGCAGCTCCGGGACAGGCACTAATGAAAAACTGTTTTTT
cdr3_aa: CASSSGTGTNEKLFF

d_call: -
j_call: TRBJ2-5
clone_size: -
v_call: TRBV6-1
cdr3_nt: TGTGCCAGCAGGGAGACGGAGACCCAGTACTTC
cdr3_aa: CASRETETQYF

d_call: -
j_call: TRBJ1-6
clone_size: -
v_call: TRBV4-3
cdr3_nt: TGCGCCAGCAGCCTGGCTGGAGGGAGCTCCTATAATTCACCCCTCCACTTT
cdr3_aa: CASSLAGGSSYNSPLHF

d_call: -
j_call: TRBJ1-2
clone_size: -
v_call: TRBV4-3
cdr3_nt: TGCGCCAGCAGCCAAGATGGGTCAGCGGGTGGCTACACCTTC
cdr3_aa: CASSQDGSAGGYTF

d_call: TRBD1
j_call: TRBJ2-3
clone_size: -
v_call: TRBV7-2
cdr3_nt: TGTGCCAGCAGCTGGGACAGGTTCACAGATACGCAGTATTTT
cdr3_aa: CASSWDRFTDTQYF

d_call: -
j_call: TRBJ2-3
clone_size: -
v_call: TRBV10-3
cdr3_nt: TGTGCCATCACCGGCGGGGATACGCAGTATTTT
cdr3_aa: CAITGGDTQYF

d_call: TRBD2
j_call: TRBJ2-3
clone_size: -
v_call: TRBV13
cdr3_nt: TGTGCCAGCAGTATGGCGGGGGGGCGTGCAGATACGCAGTATTTT
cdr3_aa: CASSMAGGRADTQYF

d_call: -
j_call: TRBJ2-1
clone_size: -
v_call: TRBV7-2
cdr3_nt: TGTGCCAGCAGCTTACAGTCCGGGGGCCTCTACAATGAGCAGTTCTTC
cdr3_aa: CASSLQSGGLYNEQFF

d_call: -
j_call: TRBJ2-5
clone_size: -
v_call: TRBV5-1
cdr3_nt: TGCGCCAGCAGCTTATTGCCTGACAGGCAAGAGACCCAGTACTTC
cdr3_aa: CASSLLPDRQETQYF

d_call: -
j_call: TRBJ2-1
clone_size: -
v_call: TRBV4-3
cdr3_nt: TGCGCCAGCAGCCAAGATGGCGCCCGCATTTCCTACAATGAGCAGTTCTTC
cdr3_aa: CASSQDGARISYNEQFF

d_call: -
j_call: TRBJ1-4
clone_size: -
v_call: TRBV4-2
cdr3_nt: TGTGCCAGCAGCCAAGATGGTACCGGGGCCTTTAATGAAAAACTGTTTTTT
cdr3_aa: CASSQDGTGAFNEKLFF

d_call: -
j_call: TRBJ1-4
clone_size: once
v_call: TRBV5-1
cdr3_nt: TGCGCCAGCAGTTCGGTTCCGGGGCTGGCTAATGAAAAACTGTTTTTT
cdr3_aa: CASSSVPGLANEKLFF

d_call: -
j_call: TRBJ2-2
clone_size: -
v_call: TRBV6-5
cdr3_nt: TGTGCCAGCAGTTACGGGGGTTATAACACCGGGGAGCTGTTTTTT
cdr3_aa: CASSYGGYNTGELFF

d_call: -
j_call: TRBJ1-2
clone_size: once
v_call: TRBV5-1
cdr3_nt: TGCGCCAGCAGGTTCTCCAGGGGCGCTGCTTATGGCTACACCTTC
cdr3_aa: CASRFSRGAAYGYTF

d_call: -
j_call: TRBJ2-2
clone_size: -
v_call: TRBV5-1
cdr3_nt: TGCGCCAGCAGCTTGGATACAGGGAACACCGGGGAGCTGTTTTTT
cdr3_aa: CASSLDTGNTGELFF

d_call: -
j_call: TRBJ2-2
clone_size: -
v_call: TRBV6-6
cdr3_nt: TGTGCCAGCAGTTTGGACAGAAACACCGGGGAGCTGTTTTTT
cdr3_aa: CASSLDRNTGELFF

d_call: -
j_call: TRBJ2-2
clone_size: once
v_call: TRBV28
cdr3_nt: TGTGCCAGCAAGGTAGACACCGGGGAGCTGTTTTTT
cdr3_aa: CASKVDTGELFF

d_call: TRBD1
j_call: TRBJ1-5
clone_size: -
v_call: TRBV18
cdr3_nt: TGTGCCAGCTCACCCTGGGGACAGGGACAGCCCCAGCATTTT
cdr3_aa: CASSPWGQGQPQHF

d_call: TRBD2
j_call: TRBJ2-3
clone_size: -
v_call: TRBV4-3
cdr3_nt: TGCGCCAGCAGCCAAGATGGGCGGGGGTCCACACACACAGATACGCAGTATTTT
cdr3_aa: CASSQDGRGSTHTDTQYF

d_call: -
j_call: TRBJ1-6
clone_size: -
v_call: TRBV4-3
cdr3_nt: TGCGCCAGCAGCCAAGATCCGGCGCAAAATTCACCCCTCCACTTT
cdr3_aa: CASSQDPAQNSPLHF

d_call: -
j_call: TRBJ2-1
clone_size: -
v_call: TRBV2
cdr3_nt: TGTGCCAGCAGTGAAGTTTCCTTCTTTGGGGGAAATGAGCAGTTCTTC
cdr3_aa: CASSEVSFFGGNEQFF

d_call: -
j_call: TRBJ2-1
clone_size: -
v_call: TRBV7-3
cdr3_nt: TGTGCCAGCAGCTTAGACGCGGGGACTTACAATGAGCAGTTCTTC
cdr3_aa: CASSLDAGTYNEQFF

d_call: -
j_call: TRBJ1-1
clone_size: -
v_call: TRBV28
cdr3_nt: TGTGCCAGCGGTCCGCGAGAAGCTTTCTTT
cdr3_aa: CASGPREAFF

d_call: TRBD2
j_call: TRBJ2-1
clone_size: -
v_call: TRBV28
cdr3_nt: TGTGCCAGCAGTTCAGCGGGGGCATCCTCCTACAATGAGCAGTTCTTC
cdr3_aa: CASSSAGASSYNEQFF

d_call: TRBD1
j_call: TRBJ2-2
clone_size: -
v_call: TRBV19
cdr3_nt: TGTGCCAGTAGTATAGCCGGGACAGGGGAACTGTTTTTT
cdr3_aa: CASSIAGTGELFF

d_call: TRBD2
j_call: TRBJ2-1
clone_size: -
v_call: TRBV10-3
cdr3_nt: TGTGCCATCAGTGGGAGTAGCGGGGGCCTTGGTTCCTACAATGAGCAGTTCTTC
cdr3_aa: CAISGSSGGLGSYNEQFF

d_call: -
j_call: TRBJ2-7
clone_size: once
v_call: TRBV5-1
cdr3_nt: TGCGCCAGCAGCTTGACGACAGGCCAGGGGGAGCAGTACTTC
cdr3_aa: CASSLTTGQGEQYF

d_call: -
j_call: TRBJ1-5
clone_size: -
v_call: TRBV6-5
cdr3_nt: TGTGCCGCAAAACCCGCGGGCGATAATCAGCCCCAGCATTTT
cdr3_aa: CAAKPAGDNQPQHF

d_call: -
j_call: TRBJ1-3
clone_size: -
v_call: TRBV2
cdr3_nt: TGTGCCAGCAGTGAATTGGGCCTCTCTGGAAACACCATATATTTT
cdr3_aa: CASSELGLSGNTIYF

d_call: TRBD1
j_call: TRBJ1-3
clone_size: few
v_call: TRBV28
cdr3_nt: TGTGCCAGCAGCAGAGCCGGGACAGCGGGAAACACCATATATTTT
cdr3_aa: CASSRAGTAGNTIYF

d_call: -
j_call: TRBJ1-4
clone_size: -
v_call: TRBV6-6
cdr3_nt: TGTGCCAGCAGGCAGGCTATGCTAGGGGAAAAACTGTTTTTT
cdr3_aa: CASRQAMLGEKLFF

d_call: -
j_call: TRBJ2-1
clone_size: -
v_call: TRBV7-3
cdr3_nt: TGTGCCAGCAGCTTAAGGGGCACCGACAGCTCCTACAATGAGCAGTTCTTC
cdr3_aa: CASSLRGTDSSYNEQFF

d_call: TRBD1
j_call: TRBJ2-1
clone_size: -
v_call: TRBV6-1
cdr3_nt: TGTGCCAGCAGTGAGGAACAGGGGCTAAACAATGAGCAGTTCTTC
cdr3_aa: CASSEEQGLNNEQFF

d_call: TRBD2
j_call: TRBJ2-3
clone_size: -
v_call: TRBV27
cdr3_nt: TGTGCCACCCGAGTAGCGGGGGTTGCAGATACGCAGTATTTT
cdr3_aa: CATRVAGVADTQYF

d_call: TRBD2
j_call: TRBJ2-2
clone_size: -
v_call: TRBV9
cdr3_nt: TGTGCCAGCACAGGGACTAGCGGGATCACCGGGGAGCTGTTTTTT
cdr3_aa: CASTGTSGITGELFF

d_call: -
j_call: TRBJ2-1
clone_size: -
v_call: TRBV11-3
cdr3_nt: TGTGCCAGCAGCTTAGAAGGAGGGCAGTTCTTC
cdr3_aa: CASSLEGGQFF

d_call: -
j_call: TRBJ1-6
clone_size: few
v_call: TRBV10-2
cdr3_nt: TGCGCCAGCAGGGACAGCCACGGGACACCCCTCCACTTT
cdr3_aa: CASRDSHGTPLHF

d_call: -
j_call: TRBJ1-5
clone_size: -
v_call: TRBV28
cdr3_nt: TGTGCCAGCAGCCGGACCTGGGGGGATCAGCCCCAGCATTTT
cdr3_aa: CASSRTWGDQPQHF

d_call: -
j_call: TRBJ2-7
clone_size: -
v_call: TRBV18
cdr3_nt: TGTGCCAGCTCACGAGAGACAGGATCTTCCTACGAGCAGTACTTC
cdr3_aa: CASSRETGSSYEQYF

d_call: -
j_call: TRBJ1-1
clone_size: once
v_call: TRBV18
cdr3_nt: TGTGCCAGCTCATACAGGTCCGGGGGCCGCACTGAAGCTTTCTTT
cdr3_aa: CASSYRSGGRTEAFF

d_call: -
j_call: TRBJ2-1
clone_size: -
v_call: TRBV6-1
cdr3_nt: TGTGCCAGCAGTGGGAGTTCCTACAATGAGCAGTTCTTC
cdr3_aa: CASSGSSYNEQFF

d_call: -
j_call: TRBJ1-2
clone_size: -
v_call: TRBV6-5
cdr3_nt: TGTGCCAGCAGTTCCCCGACCTTACAGGGAGGGTATGGCTACACCTTC
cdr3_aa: CASSSPTLQGGYGYTF

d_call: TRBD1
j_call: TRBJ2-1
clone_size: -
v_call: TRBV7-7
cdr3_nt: TGTGCCAGCAGCTTAGATTCGACAGGGAATGAGCAGTTCTTC
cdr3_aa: CASSLDSTGNEQFF

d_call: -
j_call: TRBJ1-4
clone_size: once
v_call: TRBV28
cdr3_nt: TGTGCCAGCAGTTTCTCGACAGCAGAAAAACTGTTTTTT
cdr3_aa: CASSFSTAEKLFF

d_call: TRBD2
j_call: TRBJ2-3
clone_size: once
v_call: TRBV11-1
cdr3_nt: TGTGCCAGCAGTCACCAGTCAACTAGCGGGCGGGGGAAAGGGGATACGCAGTATTTT
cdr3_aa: CASSHQSTSGRGKGDTQYF

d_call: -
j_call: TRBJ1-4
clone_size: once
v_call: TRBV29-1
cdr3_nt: TGCAGCTCTGGAGGCGGCGCTGGGGAAAAACTGTTTTTT
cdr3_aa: CSSGGGAGEKLFF

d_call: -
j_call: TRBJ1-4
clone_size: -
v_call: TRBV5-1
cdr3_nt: TGCGCCAGCAGCTTGACAGAAACTAATGAAAAACTGTTTTTT
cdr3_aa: CASSLTETNEKLFF

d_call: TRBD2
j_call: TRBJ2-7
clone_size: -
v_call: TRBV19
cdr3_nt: TGTGCCAGTAGATCCCCTAGGACTAGCGGGCCCTATTCTTCCTACGAGCAGTACTTC
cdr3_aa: CASRSPRTSGPYSSYEQYF